This T cell receptor (beta chain) was sequenced during a study of spatial heterogeneity in lung cancer. One entry per CDR3 protein results from TCRdb running MiXCR on the 5' RACE reads. The table shows more than 20,000 distinct CDR3 sequences, with 9.5% to 15% occurring only once. The V end was cut by 1 base, the J end by 6 bases, with 13 bases between. This CDR3 has 14 amino acids. Germline CDR1 is SGHVS and CDR2 is FNYEAQ. Time point given: sample taken at primary tumor resection. Unsorted whole RNA of tumor, nontumor lung or frozen PBMC was sequenced. This clonotype was seen repeatedly, ten times or more.

The material was PBMCs, obtained at surgery. The chain is built from TRBV7-6 and TRBJ2-7; possible D gene TRBD1, 6 bases. The clonotype originates from a female donor with early-stage non-small cell lung cancer. CDR3 DNA: TGTGCCAGCAGCTTAGACTCAGGGGTGGGCGAGCAGTACTTC. As protein: CASSLDSGVGEQYF.